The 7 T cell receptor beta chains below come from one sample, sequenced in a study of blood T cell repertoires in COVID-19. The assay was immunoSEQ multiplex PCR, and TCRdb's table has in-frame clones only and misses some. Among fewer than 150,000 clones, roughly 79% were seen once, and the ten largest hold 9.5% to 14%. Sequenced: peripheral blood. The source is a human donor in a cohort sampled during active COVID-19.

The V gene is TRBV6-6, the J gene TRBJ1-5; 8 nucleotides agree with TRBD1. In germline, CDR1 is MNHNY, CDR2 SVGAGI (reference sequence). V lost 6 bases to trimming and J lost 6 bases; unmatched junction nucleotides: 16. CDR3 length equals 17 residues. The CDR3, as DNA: TGTGCCAGCAGCCGAGGCCGACAGCAGGGGGCGCGTCAGCCCCAGCATTTT. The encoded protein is CASSRGRQQGARQPQHF.

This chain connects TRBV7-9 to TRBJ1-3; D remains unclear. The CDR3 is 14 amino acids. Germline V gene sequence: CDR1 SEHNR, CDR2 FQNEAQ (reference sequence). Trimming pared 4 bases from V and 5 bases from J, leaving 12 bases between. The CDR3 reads CASSSFDKRNTIYF. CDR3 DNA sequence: TGTGCCAGCAGCTCCTTCGACAAACGAAACACCATATATTTT.

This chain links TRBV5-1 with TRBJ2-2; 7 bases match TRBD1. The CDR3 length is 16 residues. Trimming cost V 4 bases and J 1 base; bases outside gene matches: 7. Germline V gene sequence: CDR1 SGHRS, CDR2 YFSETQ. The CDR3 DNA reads TGCGCCAGCAGCACCTCCGGGACAGTGAACACCGGGGAGCTGTTTTTT. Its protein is CASSTSGTVNTGELFF. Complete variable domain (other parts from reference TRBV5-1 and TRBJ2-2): KAGVTQTPRYLIKTRGQQVTLSCSPISGHRSVSWYQQTPGQGLQFLFEYFSETQRNKGNFPGRFSGRQFSNSRSEMNVSTLELGDSALYLCASSTSGTVNTGELFFGEGSRLTVL.

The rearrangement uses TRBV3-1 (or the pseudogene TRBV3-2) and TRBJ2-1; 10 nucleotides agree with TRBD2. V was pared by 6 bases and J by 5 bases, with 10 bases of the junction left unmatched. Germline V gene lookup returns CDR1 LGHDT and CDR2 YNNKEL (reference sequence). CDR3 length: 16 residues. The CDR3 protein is CASSLSSGGLDNEQFF. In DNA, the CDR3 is TGTGCCAGCAGTTTGAGTAGCGGGGGGCTAGACAATGAGCAGTTCTTC.

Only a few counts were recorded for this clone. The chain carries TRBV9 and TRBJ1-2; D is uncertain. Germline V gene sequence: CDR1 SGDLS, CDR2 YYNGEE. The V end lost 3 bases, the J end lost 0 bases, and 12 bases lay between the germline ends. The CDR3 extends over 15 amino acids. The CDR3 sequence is CASSAGRAANYGYTF. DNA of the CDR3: TGTGCCAGCAGCGCTGGGCGGGCAGCTAACTATGGCTACACCTTC.

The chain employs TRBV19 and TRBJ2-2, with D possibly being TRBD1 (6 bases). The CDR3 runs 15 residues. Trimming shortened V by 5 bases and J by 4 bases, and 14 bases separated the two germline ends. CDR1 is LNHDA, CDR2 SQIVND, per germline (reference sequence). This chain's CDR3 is CASSPRAGVTGELFF. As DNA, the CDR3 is TGTGCCAGTAGTCCCCGGGCAGGGGTCACCGGGGAGCTGTTTTTT.

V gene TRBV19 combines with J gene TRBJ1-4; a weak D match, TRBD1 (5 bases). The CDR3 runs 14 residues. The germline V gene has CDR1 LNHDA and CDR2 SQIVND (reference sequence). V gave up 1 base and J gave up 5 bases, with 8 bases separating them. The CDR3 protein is CASSIGQGNEKLFF. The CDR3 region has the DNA TGTGCCAGTAGTATAGGCCAGGGAAATGAAAAACTGTTTTTT. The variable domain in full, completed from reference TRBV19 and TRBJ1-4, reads DGGITQSPKYLFRKEGQNVTLSCEQNLNHDAMYWYRQDPGQGLRLIYYSQIVNDFQKGDIAEGYSVSREKKESFPLTVTSAQKNPTAFYLCASSIGQGNEKLFFGSGTQLSVL.